These 22 T cell receptor beta chains were all obtained from the same sample, sequenced in a study of blood T cell repertoires in COVID-19. Using immunoSEQ multiplex PCR, the repertoire was profiled, and TCRdb retains in-frame clones only, with some absent. Of roughly 50,000 clones detected, more than 80% appear once; the ten largest clones hold almost 6.5%. Specimen: peripheral blood. These receptors were obtained from a man aged 55 to 70 with acute or convalescent COVID-19.

V is TRBV9 and J is TRBJ1-6; the match to TRBD1 covers 7 bases. Germline CDR1 is SGDLS and CDR2 is YYNGEE. The CDR3 covers 14 residues. J lost 7 bases, V lost 3 bases, and 4 bases had no gene match. This CDR3 is CASSDRGPNSPLHF. For the CDR3, the DNA is TGTGCCAGCAGCGACAGGGGCCCGAATTCACCCCTCCACTTT.

For the CDR3, the DNA is TGCAGCGTGCGACAGCAACTGAACACTGAAGCTTTCTTT. This gives the protein CSVRQQLNTEAFF. The V and J genes are TRBV29-1 and TRBJ1-1; the D gene is possibly TRBD1 (5 bases). The CDR3 consists of 13 residues. Trimming shortened V by 6 bases and J by 0 bases, and 11 bases separated the two germline ends. Germline lookup yields CDR1 SQVTM and CDR2 ANQGSEA.

The genes are TRBV19 and TRBJ1-5; perhaps TRBD1 as D (6 bases). In germline, CDR1 is LNHDA, CDR2 SQIVND (reference sequence). V dropped 5 bases and J dropped 7 bases, with 18 bases sitting between them. The CDR3 is 15 residues long. The CDR3 is CASSLGGGRGQPQHF. The CDR3 coding sequence is TGTGCCAGTAGTCTGGGCGGGGGGCGCGGGCAGCCCCAGCATTTT. The whole variable domain, remainder taken from reference TRBV19 and TRBJ1-5, is DGGITQSPKYLFRKEGQNVTLSCEQNLNHDAMYWYRQDPGQGLRLIYYSQIVNDFQKGDIAEGYSVSREKKESFPLTVTSAQKNPTAFYLCASSLGGGRGQPQHFGDGTRLSIL.

The J gene is TRBJ2-2, the V gene TRBV5-1; 8 nucleotides line up with TRBD1. This CDR3 is 17 amino acids long. V lost 5 bases, J lost 0 bases, and 9 bases stayed unmatched. CDR1 SGHRS and CDR2 YFSETQ come from the germline V gene. CDR3 sequence reads: CASSSIGQGTNTGELFF. The DNA of the CDR3 is TGCGCCAGCAGTTCGATCGGACAGGGAACGAACACCGGGGAGCTGTTTTTT. Complete variable domain (other parts from reference TRBV5-1 and TRBJ2-2): KAGVTQTPRYLIKTRGQQVTLSCSPISGHRSVSWYQQTPGQGLQFLFEYFSETQRNKGNFPGRFSGRQFSNSRSEMNVSTLELGDSALYLCASSSIGQGTNTGELFFGEGSRLTVL.

V usage is TRBV4-1 and J usage is TRBJ2-3; the match to TRBD2 covers 12 bases. Germline lookup yields CDR1 MGHRA and CDR2 YSYEKL. Trimming took 4 bases from V and 0 from J; bases not matched to a gene: 5. The CDR3 is made up of 17 amino acids. Here the CDR3 DNA reads TGCGCCAGCAGCCCTAGACTAGCGGGAGTTAGCACAGATACGCAGTATTTT. As protein: CASSPRLAGVSTDTQYF.

The gene calls are TRBV10-1 and TRBJ1-2, with no clear D. This CDR3 spans 13 amino acids. Germline V gene lookup returns CDR1 WNHNN and CDR2 SYGVQD (reference sequence). V lost 4 bases and J lost 5, with 11 bases in between. CDR3 sequence reads: CASSAATNYGYTF. The CDR3 DNA reads TGCGCCAGCAGTGCCGCGACAAATTATGGCTACACCTTC.

The chain is built from TRBV21-1 and TRBJ2-5; TRBD1 is taken as the D call from the table, unchecked against the DNA. TRBV21-1 is annotated as a pseudogene. The CDR3 sequence is 15 residues long. Here the CDR3 reads CASSKWWQVQETQYF. The DNA of the CDR3 is TGTGCCAGCAGCAAATGGTGGCAAGTCCAAGAGACCCAGTACTTC.

V is TRBV9 and J is TRBJ2-2, with 15 bases matching TRBD2. Germline CDR1 and CDR2: SGDLS and YYNGEE. Trimming cost V 4 bases and J 7 bases; bases outside gene matches: 5. The CDR3 loop spans 16 amino acids. The CDR3 region has the DNA TGTGCCAGCAGCCCGGGACTAGCGGGGGGTGGCGGGGAGCTGTTTTTT. The encoded protein is CASSPGLAGGGGELFF.

This chain joins TRBV6-1 and TRBJ1-1; weak D call: TRBD1 (6 bases). The CDR3 is 16 residues long. From germline, CDR1 is MNHNS and CDR2 SASEGT. Trimming pared 3 bases from V and 1 base from J, leaving 15 bases between. CDR3 sequence (DNA): TGTGCCAGCAGTGAGGGGGGGCGCGGGTGGAACACTGAAGCTTTCTTT. Amino acids: CASSEGGRGWNTEAFF.

Concerning this clone itself: Other nucleotide sequences from this sample produce the same CDR3. This chain uses TRBV5-1 with TRBJ1-1, with D unclear. The ends were cut back, 1 base at V and 4 bases at J, with 8 bases in the middle. The CDR3 sequence is 13 residues long. Germline CDR1 reads SGHRS; CDR2 reads YFSETQ. DNA for the CDR3: TGCGCCAGCAGCTTGAGCGCCGCCACTGAAGCTTTCTTT. It encodes CASSLSAATEAFF. Combining the CDR3 with reference TRBV5-1 and TRBJ1-1 gives the whole variable domain KAGVTQTPRYLIKTRGQQVTLSCSPISGHRSVSWYQQTPGQGLQFLFEYFSETQRNKGNFPGRFSGRQFSNSRSEMNVSTLELGDSALYLCASSLSAATEAFFGQGTRLTVV.

The rearrangement uses TRBV6-5 and TRBJ1-4; 7 bases match TRBD1. This CDR3 comprises 16 residues. Germline V gene data show CDR1 as MNHEY and CDR2 as SVGAGI. V shed 2 bases and J 8 bases; nucleotides not matched to a gene: 11. In DNA, the CDR3 is TGTGCCAGCAGTTACCGGGAGACAGGGCTGGGCGAAAAACTGTTTTTT. The encoded protein is CASSYRETGLGEKLFF.

The J gene is TRBJ2-1, the V gene TRBV7-9; TRBD2 aligns across 7 bases. Trimming cost V 2 bases and J 5 bases; bases outside gene matches: 9. Looked up from germline, CDR1 is SEHNR and CDR2 is FQNEAQ (reference sequence). The CDR3 contains 16 residues. The CDR3 spells CASSLYLTSAHNEQFF. In DNA, the CDR3 is TGTGCCAGCAGCTTATATCTCACTAGCGCCCACAATGAGCAGTTCTTC.

The table lists this clone with a count of one. The chain combines TRBV3-1 (or the pseudogene TRBV3-2) with TRBJ2-3; D gene uncertain. The V and J ends lost 3 bases and 3 bases respectively, with 7 bases between them. The CDR3 length is 13 residues. CDR1 and CDR2 from the germline V gene are LGHDT and YNNKEL (reference sequence). The CDR3 bases are TGTGCCAGCAGCCAGCTAGGAACAGATACGCAGTATTTT. It yields the protein CASSQLGTDTQYF.

The chain combines TRBV9 with TRBJ1-2; possibly TRBD1 for D (6 bases). Germline CDR1 SGDLS, CDR2 YYNGEE. Trimming stripped 7 bases from V and 2 bases from J, with 15 bases between. The CDR3 loop spans 14 amino acids. The CDR3 loop is CASAPGQGNYGYTF. In DNA form, the CDR3 reads TGTGCCAGCGCTCCAGGGCAGGGGAACTATGGCTACACCTTC.

The chain has TRBV3-1 (or the pseudogene TRBV3-2) and TRBJ2-4; D gene unclear. Trimming removed 4 bases at V and 9 bases at J, with 10 bases between. The germline V gene encodes CDR1 LGHDT and CDR2 YNNKEL (reference sequence). The CDR3 runs to 12 residues. The chain's CDR3 is CASSLLDSIQYF. The CDR3 nucleotides read TGTGCCAGCAGCCTCCTAGATAGCATTCAGTACTTC.

This clone has a single count. This CDR3 is CATSRPTTEGTYTDTQYF. CDR3 nucleotide sequence: TGTGCCACCAGCAGACCCACTACGGAGGGGACCTACACAGATACGCAGTATTTT. The V and J genes are TRBV15 and TRBJ2-3; the D gene is possibly TRBD2 (6 bases). V was trimmed by 2 bases and J by 2 bases, leaving 20 bases between them. The CDR3 consists of 18 residues. Germline V lookup: CDR1 LNHNV, CDR2 YYDKDF (reference sequence).

J is TRBJ1-2 and V is TRBV13; D is undetermined. The CDR3 totals 14 residues. V lost 0 bases and J 2 bases, leaving 7 bases between the germline ends. Germline V gene sequence: CDR1 PRHDT, CDR2 FYEKMQ (reference sequence). The DNA for the CDR3 is TGTGCCAGCAGCTTAGGGGTTAGAAACTATGGCTACACCTTC. It codes for CASSLGVRNYGYTF.

The V call is TRBV7-2, the J call TRBJ1-1; 12 bases match TRBD1. CDR1 is SGHTA, CDR2 FQGNSA, per germline. CDR3 length: 16 amino acids. V gave up 4 bases and J gave up 4 bases; unmatched junction bases: 7. CDR3 amino acids: CASSWGDRGRGTEAFF. The CDR3, as DNA: TGTGCCAGCAGCTGGGGGGACAGGGGGCGAGGCACTGAAGCTTTCTTT. Full variable domain (outside the CDR3, taken from reference TRBV7-2 and TRBJ1-1): GAGVSQSPSNKVTEKGKDVELRCDPISGHTALYWYRQSLGQGLEFLIYFQGNSAPDKSGLPSDRFSAERTGGSVSTLTIQRTQQEDSAVYLCASSWGDRGRGTEAFFGQGTRLTVV.

This chain joins TRBV10-3 and TRBJ1-1, with 8 bases that match TRBD1. V gave up 5 bases and J gave up 0 bases; unmatched junction bases: 5. Looked up from germline, CDR1 is ENHRY and CDR2 is SYGVKD. The CDR3 length is 15 residues. CDR3 region: CAISPGGSLNTEAFF. CDR3 nucleotide sequence: TGTGCCATCAGTCCAGGGGGCTCCTTGAACACTGAAGCTTTCTTT.

V and J are TRBV29-1 and TRBJ2-5, with TRBD2 as a possible D gene (6 bases). V was cut by 5 bases and J by 4 bases, with 14 bases left in between. This CDR3 is built from 13 residues. Germline V gives CDR1 SQVTM, CDR2 ANQGSEA. CDR3 nucleotide sequence: TGCAGCGTTTTTGACTCAGCGGGAGAGACCCAGTACTTC. Protein sequence: CSVFDSAGETQYF.

The rearrangement joins TRBV6-5 to TRBJ2-1; tentative D call: TRBD2 (5 bases). This CDR3 contains 15 residues. Looked up from germline, CDR1 is MNHEY and CDR2 is SVGAGI. V was trimmed by 3 bases and J by 9 bases, leaving 18 bases between them. CDR3 nucleotides: TGTGCCAGCAGTTATGACTACCCCTCGTGGACTGAGCAGTTCTTC. It specifies CASSYDYPSWTEQFF.

This rearrangement joins TRBV18 to TRBJ1-2; D is unresolved. Between the trimmed V and J ends, which lost 3 bases and 5 bases, there was a span of 13 bases. Germline CDR1 and CDR2: KGHSH and LQKENI. This CDR3 region has 14 residues. The CDR3 here is CASSPGRPAYGYTF. CDR3 sequence (DNA): TGTGCCAGCTCACCGGGCAGGCCGGCATATGGCTACACCTTC.